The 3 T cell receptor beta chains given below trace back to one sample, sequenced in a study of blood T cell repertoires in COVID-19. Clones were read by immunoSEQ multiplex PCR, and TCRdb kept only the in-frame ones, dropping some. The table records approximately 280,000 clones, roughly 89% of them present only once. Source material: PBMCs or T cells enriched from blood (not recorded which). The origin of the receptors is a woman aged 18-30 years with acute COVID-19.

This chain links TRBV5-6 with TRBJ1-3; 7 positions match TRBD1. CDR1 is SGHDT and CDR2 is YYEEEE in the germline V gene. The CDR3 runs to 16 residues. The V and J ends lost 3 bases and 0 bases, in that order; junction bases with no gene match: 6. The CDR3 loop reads CASSWQRTGSGNTIYF. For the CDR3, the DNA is TGTGCCAGCAGCTGGCAACGGACAGGCTCTGGAAACACCATATATTTT.

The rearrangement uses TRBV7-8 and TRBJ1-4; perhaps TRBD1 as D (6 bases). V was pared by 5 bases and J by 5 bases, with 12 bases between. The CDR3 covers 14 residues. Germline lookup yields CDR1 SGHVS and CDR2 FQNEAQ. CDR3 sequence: CASSPPGTNEKLFF. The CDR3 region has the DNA TGTGCCAGCAGCCCCCCCGGGACAAATGAAAAACTGTTTTTT.

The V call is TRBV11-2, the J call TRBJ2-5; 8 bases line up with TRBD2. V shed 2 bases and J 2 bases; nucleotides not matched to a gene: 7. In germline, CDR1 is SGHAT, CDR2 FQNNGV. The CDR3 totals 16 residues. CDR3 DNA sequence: TGTGCCAGCAGCTTAACGCTTACTAGCGGACAAGAGACCCAGTACTTC. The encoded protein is CASSLTLTSGQETQYF.